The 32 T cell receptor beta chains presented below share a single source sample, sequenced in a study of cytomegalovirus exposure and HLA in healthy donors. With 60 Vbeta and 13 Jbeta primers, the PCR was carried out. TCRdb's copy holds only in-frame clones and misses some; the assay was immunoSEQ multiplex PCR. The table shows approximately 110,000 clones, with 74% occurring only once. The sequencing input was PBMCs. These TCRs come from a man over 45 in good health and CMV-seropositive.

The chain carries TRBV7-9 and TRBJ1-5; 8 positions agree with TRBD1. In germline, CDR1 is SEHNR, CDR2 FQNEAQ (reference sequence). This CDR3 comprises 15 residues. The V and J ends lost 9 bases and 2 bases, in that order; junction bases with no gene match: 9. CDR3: CASPGRGQGNQPQHF. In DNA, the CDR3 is TGTGCCAGTCCTGGGCGGGGACAGGGCAATCAGCCCCAGCATTTT. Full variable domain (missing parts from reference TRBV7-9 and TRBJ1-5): DTGVSQNPRHKITKRGQNVTFRCDPISEHNRLYWYRQTLGQGPEFLTYFQNEAQLEKSRLLSDRFSAERPKGSFSTLEIQRTEQGDSAMYLCASPGRGQGNQPQHFGDGTRLSIL.

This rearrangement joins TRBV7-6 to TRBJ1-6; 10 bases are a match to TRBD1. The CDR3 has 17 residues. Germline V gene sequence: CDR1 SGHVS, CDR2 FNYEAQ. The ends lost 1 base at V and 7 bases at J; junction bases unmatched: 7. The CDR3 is CASSLGGEGQGNSPLHF. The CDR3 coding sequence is TGTGCCAGCAGCTTAGGGGGCGAGGGACAGGGGAATTCACCCCTCCACTTT.

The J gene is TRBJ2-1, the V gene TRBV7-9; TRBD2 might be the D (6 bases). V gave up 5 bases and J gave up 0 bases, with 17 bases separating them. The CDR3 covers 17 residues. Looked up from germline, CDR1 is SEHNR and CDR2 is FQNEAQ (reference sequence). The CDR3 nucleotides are TGTGCCAGCAGCCTCCCCCGGGCGGGGAGCTCCTACAATGAGCAGTTCTTC. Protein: CASSLPRAGSSYNEQFF.

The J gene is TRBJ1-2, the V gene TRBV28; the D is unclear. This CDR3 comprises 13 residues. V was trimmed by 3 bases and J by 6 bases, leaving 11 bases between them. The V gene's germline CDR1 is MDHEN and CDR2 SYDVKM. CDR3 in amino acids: CASSFGERNGYTF. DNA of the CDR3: TGTGCCAGCAGTTTTGGGGAGAGAAATGGCTACACCTTC.

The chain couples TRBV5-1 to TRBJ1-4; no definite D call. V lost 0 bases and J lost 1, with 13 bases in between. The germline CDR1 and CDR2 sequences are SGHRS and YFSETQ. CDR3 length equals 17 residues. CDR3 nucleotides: TGCGCCAGCAGCTTGGACAGATCCGAGGGAACTAATGAAAAACTGTTTTTT. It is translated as CASSLDRSEGTNEKLFF.

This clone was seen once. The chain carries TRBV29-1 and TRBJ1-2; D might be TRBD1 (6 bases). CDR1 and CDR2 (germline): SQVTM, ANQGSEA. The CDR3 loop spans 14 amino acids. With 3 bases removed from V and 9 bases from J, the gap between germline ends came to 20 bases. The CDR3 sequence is CSVERAGALESYTF. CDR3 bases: TGCAGCGTTGAGCGAGCAGGGGCCTTGGAAAGCTACACCTTC.

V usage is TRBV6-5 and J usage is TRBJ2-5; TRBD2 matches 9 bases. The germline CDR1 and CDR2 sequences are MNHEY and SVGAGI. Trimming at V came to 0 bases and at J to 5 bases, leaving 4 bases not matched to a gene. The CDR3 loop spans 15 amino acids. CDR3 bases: TGTGCCAGCAGTTACTCTAGCGGGAGAATTGAGACCCAGTACTTC. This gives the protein CASSYSSGRIETQYF.

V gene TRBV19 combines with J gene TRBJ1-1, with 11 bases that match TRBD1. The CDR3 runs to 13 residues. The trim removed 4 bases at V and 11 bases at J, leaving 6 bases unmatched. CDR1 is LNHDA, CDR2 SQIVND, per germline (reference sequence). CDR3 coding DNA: TGTGCCAGTAGTAGAGGACAGGGGGCTGGGGCTTTCTTT. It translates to CASSRGQGAGAFF.

CDR3 sequence reads: CASSEASGYTDTQYF. The CDR3 DNA reads as TGTGCCAGCAGTGAAGCGAGCGGTTACACAGATACGCAGTATTTT. This chain joins TRBV6-1 and TRBJ2-3; D might be TRBD2 (5 bases). This CDR3 contains 15 residues. Germline V lookup: CDR1 MNHNS, CDR2 SASEGT. The germline V and J ends were trimmed by 0 bases and 2 bases, with 9 bases remaining between them.

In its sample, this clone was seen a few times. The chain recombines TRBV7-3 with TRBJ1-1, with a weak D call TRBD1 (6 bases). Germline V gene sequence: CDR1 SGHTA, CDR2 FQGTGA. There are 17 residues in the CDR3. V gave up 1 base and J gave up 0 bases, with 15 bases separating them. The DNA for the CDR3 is TGTGCCAGCAGCTTAAGAGGGGGGGCCCTAATGAACACTGAAGCTTTCTTT. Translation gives CASSLRGGALMNTEAFF. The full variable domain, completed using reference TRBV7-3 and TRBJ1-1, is GAGVSQTPSNKVTEKGKYVELRCDPISGHTALYWYRQSLGQGPEFLIYFQGTGAADDSGLPNDRFFAVRPEGSVSTLKIQRTERGDSAVYLCASSLRGGALMNTEAFFGQGTRLTVV.

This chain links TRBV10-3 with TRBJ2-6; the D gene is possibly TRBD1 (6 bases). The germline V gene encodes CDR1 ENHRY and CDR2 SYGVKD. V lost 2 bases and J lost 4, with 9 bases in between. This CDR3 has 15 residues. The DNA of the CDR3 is TGTGCCATCAGTGAGCAGGGGTCCGGGGCCAACGTCCTGACTTTC. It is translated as CAISEQGSGANVLTF.

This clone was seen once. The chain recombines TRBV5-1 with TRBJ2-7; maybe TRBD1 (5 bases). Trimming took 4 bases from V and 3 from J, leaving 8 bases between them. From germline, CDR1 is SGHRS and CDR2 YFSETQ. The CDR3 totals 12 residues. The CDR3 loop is CASSPTDYEQYF. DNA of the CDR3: TGCGCCAGCAGCCCGACAGACTACGAGCAGTACTTC.

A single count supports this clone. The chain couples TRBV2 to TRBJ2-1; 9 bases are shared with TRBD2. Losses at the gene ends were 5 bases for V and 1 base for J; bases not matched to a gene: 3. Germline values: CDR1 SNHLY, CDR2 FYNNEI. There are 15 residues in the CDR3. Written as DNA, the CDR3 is TGTGCCAGCAGTTTAGCGGGAGTATCCTACAATGAGCAGTTCTTC. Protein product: CASSLAGVSYNEQFF.

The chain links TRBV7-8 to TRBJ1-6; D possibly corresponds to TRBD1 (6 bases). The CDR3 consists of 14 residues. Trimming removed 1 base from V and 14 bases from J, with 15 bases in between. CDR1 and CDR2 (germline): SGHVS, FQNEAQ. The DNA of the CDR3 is TGTGCCAGCAGCTTAGGAGGGGACATCTCGGCCCTCCACTTT. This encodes CASSLGGDISALHF.

The CDR3 sequence is CASSIDSGGIGYGYTF. CDR3 in DNA: TGTGCCAGTAGTATAGACTCGGGAGGGATCGGCTATGGCTACACCTTC. The V and J genes are TRBV19 and TRBJ1-2; D is uncertain. V was trimmed by 0 bases and J by 4 bases, leaving 15 bases between them. The CDR3 has 16 amino acids. The germline gives CDR1 LNHDA, CDR2 SQIVND (reference sequence).

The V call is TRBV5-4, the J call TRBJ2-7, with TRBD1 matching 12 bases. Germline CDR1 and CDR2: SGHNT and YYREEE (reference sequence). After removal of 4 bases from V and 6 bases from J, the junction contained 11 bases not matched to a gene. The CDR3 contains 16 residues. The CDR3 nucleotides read TGTGCCAGCAGCCGGGAGCCGGGACAGGGGGCGGGCGAGCAGTACTTC. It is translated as CASSREPGQGAGEQYF.

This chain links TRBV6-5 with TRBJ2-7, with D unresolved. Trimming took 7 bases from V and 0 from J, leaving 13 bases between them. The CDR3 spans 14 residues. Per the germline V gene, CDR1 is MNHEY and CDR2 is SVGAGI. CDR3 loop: CASTRTLPSYEQYF. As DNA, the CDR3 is TGTGCCAGCACCCGTACCCTACCCTCCTACGAGCAGTACTTC.

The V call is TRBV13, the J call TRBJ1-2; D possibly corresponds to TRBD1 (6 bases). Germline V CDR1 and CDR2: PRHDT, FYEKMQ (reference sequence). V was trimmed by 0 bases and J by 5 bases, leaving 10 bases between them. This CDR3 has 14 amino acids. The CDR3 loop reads CASSLGGTLYGYTF. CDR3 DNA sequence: TGTGCCAGCAGCTTAGGGGGGACACTTTATGGCTACACCTTC.

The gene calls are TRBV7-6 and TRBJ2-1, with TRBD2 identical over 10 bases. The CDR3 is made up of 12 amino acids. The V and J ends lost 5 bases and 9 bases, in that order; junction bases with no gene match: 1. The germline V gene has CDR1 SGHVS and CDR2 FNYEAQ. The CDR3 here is CASSRLAGEQFF. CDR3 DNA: TGTGCCAGCAGCCGACTAGCGGGTGAGCAGTTCTTC.

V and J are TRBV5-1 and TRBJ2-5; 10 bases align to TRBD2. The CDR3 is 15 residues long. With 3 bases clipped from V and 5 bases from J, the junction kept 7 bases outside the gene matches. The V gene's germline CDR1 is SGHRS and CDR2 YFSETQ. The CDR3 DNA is TGCGCCAGCAGCTCCCTAGCGGGGGTCGGGGAGACCCAGTACTTC. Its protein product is CASSSLAGVGETQYF.

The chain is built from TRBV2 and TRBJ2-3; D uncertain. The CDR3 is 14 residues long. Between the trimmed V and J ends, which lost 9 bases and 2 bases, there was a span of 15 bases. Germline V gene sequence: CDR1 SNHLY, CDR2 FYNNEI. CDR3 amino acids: CASQSLLFTDTQYF. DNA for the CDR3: TGTGCCAGTCAGTCGCTGCTCTTCACAGATACGCAGTATTTT.

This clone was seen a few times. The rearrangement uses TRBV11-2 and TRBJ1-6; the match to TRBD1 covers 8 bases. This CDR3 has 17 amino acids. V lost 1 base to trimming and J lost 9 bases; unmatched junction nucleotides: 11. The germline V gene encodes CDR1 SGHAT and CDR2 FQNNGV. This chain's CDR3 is CASSLGGWGTGISPLHF. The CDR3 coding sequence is TGTGCCAGCAGCTTAGGGGGGTGGGGGACAGGAATTTCACCCCTCCACTTT.

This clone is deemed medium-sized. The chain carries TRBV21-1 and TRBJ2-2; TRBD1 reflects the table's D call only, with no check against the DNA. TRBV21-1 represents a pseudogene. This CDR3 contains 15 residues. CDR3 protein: CASILQVLNTGELFF. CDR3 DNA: TGTGCCAGCATTCTACAGGTATTGAACACCGGGGAGCTGTTTTTT.

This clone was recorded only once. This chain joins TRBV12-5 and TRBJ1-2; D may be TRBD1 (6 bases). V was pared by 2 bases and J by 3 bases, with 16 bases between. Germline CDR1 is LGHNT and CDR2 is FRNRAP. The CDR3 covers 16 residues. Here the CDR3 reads CASGLKTVGGHYGYTF. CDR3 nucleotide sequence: TGTGCTAGTGGTTTGAAAACTGTCGGGGGGCACTATGGCTACACCTTC.

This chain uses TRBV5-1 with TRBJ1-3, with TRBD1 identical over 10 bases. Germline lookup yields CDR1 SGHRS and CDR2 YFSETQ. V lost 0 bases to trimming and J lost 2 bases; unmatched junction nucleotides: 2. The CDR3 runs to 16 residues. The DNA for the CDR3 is TGCGCCAGCAGCTTGGGACAGGGGGCACCTGGAAACACCATATATTTT. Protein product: CASSLGQGAPGNTIYF.

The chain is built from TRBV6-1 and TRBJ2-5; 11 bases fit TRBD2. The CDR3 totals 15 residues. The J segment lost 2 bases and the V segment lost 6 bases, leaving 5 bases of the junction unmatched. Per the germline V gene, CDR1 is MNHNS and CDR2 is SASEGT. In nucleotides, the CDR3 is TGTGCCAGCAGAAGGCTAGCGGGGGGTCAAGAGACCCAGTACTTC. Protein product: CASRRLAGGQETQYF.

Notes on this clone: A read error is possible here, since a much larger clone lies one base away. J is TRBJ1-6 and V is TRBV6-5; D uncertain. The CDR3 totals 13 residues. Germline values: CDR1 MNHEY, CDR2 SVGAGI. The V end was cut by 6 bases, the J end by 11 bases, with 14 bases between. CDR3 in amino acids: CASRTGLGPPLHF. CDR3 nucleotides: TGTGCCAGCAGAACGGGGTTAGGTCCACCCCTCCACTTT.

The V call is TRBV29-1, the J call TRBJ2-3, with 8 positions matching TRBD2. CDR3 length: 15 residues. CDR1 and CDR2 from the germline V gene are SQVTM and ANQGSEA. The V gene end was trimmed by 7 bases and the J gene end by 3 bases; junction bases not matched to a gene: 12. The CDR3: CSAMPSGGQTDTQYF. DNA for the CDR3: TGCAGCGCCATGCCCTCGGGGGGGCAGACAGATACGCAGTATTTT.

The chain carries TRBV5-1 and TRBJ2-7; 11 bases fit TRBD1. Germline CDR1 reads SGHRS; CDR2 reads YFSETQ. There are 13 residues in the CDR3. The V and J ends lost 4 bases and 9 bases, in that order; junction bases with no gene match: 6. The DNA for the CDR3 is TGCGCCAGCAGCACAGGGACAGGGGGTGGGCAGTACTTC. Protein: CASSTGTGGGQYF.

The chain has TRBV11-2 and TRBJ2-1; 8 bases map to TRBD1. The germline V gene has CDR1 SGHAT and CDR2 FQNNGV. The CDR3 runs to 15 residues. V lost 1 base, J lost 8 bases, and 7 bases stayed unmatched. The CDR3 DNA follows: TGTGCCAGCAGCTTAGGGACAGGGAATTCCTATGAGCAGTTCTTC. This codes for CASSLGTGNSYEQFF.

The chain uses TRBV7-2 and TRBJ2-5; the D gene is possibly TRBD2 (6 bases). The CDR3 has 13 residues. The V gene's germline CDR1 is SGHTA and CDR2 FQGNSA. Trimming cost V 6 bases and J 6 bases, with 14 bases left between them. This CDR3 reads CASSPTSSQTQYF. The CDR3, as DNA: TGTGCCAGCAGTCCGACTAGTTCGCAGACCCAGTACTTC.

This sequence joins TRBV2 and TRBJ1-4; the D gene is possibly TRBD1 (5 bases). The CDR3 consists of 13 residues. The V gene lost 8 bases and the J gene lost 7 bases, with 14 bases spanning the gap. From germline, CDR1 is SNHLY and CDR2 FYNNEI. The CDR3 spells CASRPTGGEKLFF. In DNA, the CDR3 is TGTGCCAGCCGGCCAACGGGGGGTGAAAAACTGTTTTTT. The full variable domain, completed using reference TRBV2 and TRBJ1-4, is EPEVTQTPSHQVTQMGQEVILRCVPISNHLYFYWYRQILGQKVEFLVSFYNNEISEKSEIFDDQFSVERPDGSNFTLKIRSTKLEDSAMYFCASRPTGGEKLFFGSGTQLSVL.